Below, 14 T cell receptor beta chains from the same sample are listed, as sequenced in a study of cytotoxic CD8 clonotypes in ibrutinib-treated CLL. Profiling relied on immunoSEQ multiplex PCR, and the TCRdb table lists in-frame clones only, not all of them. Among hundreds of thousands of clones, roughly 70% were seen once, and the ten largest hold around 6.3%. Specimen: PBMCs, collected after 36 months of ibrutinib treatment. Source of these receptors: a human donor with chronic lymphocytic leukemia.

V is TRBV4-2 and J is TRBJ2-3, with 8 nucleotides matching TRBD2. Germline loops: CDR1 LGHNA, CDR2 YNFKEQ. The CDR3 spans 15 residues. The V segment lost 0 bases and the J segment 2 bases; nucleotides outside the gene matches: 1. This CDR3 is CASSQELADTDTQYF. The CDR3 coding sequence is TGTGCCAGCAGCCAAGAACTAGCGGACACAGATACGCAGTATTTT.

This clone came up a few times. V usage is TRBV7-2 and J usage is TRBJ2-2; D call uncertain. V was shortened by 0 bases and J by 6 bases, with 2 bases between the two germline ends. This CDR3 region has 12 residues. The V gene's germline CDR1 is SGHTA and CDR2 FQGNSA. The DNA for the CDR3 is TGTGCCAGCAGCTTAGCACCCGGGGAGCTGTTTTTT. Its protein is CASSLAPGELFF.

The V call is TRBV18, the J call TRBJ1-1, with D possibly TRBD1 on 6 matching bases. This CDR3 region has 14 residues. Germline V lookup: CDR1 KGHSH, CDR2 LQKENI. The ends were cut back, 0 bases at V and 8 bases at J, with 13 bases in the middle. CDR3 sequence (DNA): TGTGCCAGCTCACCACCTACAGGGACGGCCGAAGCTTTCTTT. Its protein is CASSPPTGTAEAFF.

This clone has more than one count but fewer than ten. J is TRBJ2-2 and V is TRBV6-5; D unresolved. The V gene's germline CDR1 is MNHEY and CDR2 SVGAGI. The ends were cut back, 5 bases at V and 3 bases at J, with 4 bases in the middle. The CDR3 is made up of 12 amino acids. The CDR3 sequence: CASSQDTGELFF. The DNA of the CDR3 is TGTGCCAGCAGTCAGGACACCGGGGAGCTGTTTTTT.

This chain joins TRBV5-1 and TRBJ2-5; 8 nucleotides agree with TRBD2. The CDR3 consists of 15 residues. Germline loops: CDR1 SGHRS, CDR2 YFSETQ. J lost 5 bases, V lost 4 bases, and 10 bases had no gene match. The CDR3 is CASSPGGGLGETQYF. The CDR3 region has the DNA TGCGCCAGCAGCCCTGGTGGGGGACTAGGTGAGACCCAGTACTTC.

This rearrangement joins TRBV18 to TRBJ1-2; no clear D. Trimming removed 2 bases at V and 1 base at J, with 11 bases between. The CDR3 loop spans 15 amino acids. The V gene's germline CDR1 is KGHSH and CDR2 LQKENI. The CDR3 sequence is CASSPEGSLNYGYTF. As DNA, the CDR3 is TGTGCCAGCTCACCAGAGGGATCACTTAACTATGGCTACACCTTC.

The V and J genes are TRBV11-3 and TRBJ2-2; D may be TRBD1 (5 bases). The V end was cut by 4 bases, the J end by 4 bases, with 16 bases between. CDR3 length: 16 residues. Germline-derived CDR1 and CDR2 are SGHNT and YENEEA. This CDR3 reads CASSSARTGFTGELFF. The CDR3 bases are TGTGCCAGCAGCTCCGCCCGAACAGGTTTCACCGGGGAGCTGTTTTTT.

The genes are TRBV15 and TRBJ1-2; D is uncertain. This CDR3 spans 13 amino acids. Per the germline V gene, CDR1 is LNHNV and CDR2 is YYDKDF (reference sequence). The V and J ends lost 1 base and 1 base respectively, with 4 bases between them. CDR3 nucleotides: TGTGCCACCAGCAGAGCGAGTAACTATGGCTACACCTTC. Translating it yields CATSRASNYGYTF.

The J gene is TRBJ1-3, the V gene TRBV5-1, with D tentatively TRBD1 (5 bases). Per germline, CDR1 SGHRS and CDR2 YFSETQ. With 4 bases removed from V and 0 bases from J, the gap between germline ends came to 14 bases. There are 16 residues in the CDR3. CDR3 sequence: CASSRDGISSGNTIYF. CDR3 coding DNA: TGCGCCAGCAGCCGGGACGGGATAAGCTCTGGAAACACCATATATTTT.

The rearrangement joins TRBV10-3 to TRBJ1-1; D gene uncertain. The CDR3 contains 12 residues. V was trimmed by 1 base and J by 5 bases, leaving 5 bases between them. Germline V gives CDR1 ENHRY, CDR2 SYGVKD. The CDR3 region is CAISEWRTEAFF. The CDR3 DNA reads TGTGCCATCAGTGAGTGGCGGACTGAAGCTTTCTTT.

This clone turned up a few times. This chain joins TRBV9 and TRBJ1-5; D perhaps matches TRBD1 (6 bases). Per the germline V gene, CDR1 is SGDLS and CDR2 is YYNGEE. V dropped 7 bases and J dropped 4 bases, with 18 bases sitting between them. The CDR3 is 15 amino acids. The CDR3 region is CASWLEGDLNQPQHF. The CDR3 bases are TGTGCCAGCTGGCTCGAGGGGGACCTTAATCAGCCCCAGCATTTT.

This chain's CDR3 is CASASGQGPYEQYF. DNA of the CDR3: TGTGCCAGCGCGAGTGGACAGGGGCCCTACGAGCAGTACTTC. The chain links TRBV28 to TRBJ2-7; 9 nucleotides agree with TRBD1. V lost 8 bases and J lost 2; bases outside the gene matches: 7. The CDR3 has 14 amino acids. Germline CDR1 and CDR2: MDHEN and SYDVKM.

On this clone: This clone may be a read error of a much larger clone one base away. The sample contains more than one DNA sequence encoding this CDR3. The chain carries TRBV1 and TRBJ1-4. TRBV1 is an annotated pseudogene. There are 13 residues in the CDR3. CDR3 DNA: TGCACCGCAGATCCTCTTCGAGACGAAAAACTGTTTTTT. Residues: CTADPLRDEKLFF.

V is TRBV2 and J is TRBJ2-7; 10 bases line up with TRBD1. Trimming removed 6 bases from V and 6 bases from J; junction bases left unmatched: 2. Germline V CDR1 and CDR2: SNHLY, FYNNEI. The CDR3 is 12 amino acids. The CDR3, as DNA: TGTGCCAGCAGGACAGGGGGCCTCGAGCAGTACTTC. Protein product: CASRTGGLEQYF.